Listed below are T cell receptor beta chains from one sample, sequenced in a study of T cell repertoires in cytomegalovirus infection. TCRdb redid the calling of the reads with MiXCR, one entry per CDR3 protein. The data hold fewer than 200,000 distinct CDR3 sequences, with 13% to 15% observed a single time. Sequencing was performed on PBMCs. The source of these receptors is a human donor in good health (CMV status not recorded). Some clones in this sample may be carry-over from other donors' samples. Both conserved end residues are part of each CDR3. The order of the fields is V gene, clone size, J gene, D gene, CDR3 DNA, CDR3 protein. The D gene is left open where the match is weak. The size entry is marked missing in some rows and otherwise reads once, few, many or a size class.

V: TRBV6-1
size: many
J: TRBJ1-5
D: NA
DNA: TGTGCCAGCAGTGAGAGACAGAGTATTATCAATCAGCCCCAGCATTTT
CDR3: CASSERQSIINQPQHF

V: TRBV20-1
size: many
J: TRBJ1-2
D: NA
DNA: TGCAGTGCTACACAGGGAGGTGGCTACACCTTC
CDR3: CSATQGGGYTF

V: TRBV7-2
size: many
J: TRBJ2-7
D: NA
DNA: TGTGCCAGCACCGCCGACAGGGGAGGGGAGCAGTACTTC
CDR3: CASTADRGGEQYF

V: TRBV28
size: many
J: TRBJ1-5
D: NA
DNA: TGTGCCAGCAGTTCCCACGAGTCCAATAGCAATCAGCCCCAGCATTTT
CDR3: CASSSHESNSNQPQHF

V: TRBV28
size: NA
J: TRBJ2-1
D: TRBD2
DNA: TGTGCCAGCAGTTCACCGACTAGCGGGAGAGGAAATGAGCAGTTCTTC
CDR3: CASSSPTSGRGNEQFF

V: TRBV7-2
size: many
J: TRBJ2-1
D: NA
DNA: TGTGCCAGCAGCTCCCCTCCGGTGGGGCTAACCCAGTTCTTC
CDR3: CASSSPPVGLTQFF

V: TRBV28
size: few
J: TRBJ2-5
D: NA
DNA: TGTGCCAGCAGTAATCGGCAGGGAACGTACCAAGAGACCCAGTACTTC
CDR3: CASSNRQGTYQETQYF

V: TRBV20-1
size: many
J: TRBJ2-3
D: NA
DNA: TGCAGTGCTAGAGGACTTGGCACAGATACGCAGTATTTT
CDR3: CSARGLGTDTQYF

V: TRBV6-6
size: NA
J: TRBJ2-2
D: TRBD1
DNA: TGTGCCAGCAGTTACCCGGGGACAGATAACACCGGGGAGCTGTTTTTT
CDR3: CASSYPGTDNTGELFF

V: TRBV12-5
size: few
J: TRBJ2-7
D: NA
DNA: TGTGCTAGTGGTTTGGGGGACTACGAGCAGTACTTC
CDR3: CASGLGDYEQYF

V: TRBV10-3
size: few
J: TRBJ1-5
D: NA
DNA: TGTGCCATCAGTCAGACTGATAACAGCAATCAGCCCCAGCATTTT
CDR3: CAISQTDNSNQPQHF

V: TRBV7-9
size: many
J: TRBJ1-2
D: NA
DNA: TGTGCCAGCAGCTTAGTATCTAACTATGGCTACACCTTC
CDR3: CASSLVSNYGYTF

V: TRBV20-1
size: NA
J: TRBJ2-7
D: TRBD1
DNA: TGCAGTGCTGACAGGGGTTCGTCGTCCTACGAGCAGTACTTC
CDR3: CSADRGSSSYEQYF

V: TRBV18
size: few
J: TRBJ2-2
D: NA
DNA: TGTGCCAGCTCACCAAGGTGGACGGTCGACGGGGAGCTGTTTTTT
CDR3: CASSPRWTVDGELFF

V: TRBV11-2
size: NA
J: TRBJ2-1
D: TRBD2
DNA: TGTGCCAGCAGCTTAACGAGACTAGCGGGAAGAGAGCAGTTCTTC
CDR3: CASSLTRLAGREQFF

V: TRBV29-1
size: many
J: TRBJ2-1
D: NA
DNA: TGCAGCGTTGAAGACACAGTGCGGGGTGAGCAGTTCTTC
CDR3: CSVEDTVRGEQFF

V: TRBV3-1
size: NA
J: TRBJ1-1
D: NA
DNA: TGTGCCAGCAGCCAAGAGGTTCGGGGGCCTGAAGCTTTCTTT
CDR3: CASSQEVRGPEAFF

V: TRBV6-5
size: many
J: TRBJ2-1
D: TRBD2
DNA: TGTGCCAGCAGCCTCGGGACTACCGTCTTGGATGAGCAGTTCTTC
CDR3: CASSLGTTVLDEQFF

V: TRBV7-2
size: many
J: TRBJ2-5
D: TRBD1
DNA: TGTGCCAGCAGCGCATACCCAGGGGGCCGAGAGACCCAGTACTTC
CDR3: CASSAYPGGRETQYF

V: TRBV6-2/TRBV6-3
size: NA
J: TRBJ2-1
D: TRBD2
DNA: TGTGCCAGCAGCAAAGCGGGGGGGACCAATGAGCAGTTCTTC
CDR3: CASSKAGGTNEQFF

V: TRBV7-9
size: many
J: TRBJ2-7
D: TRBD1
DNA: TGTGCCAGCAGCCGTACTCCGGGACAGTACGAGCAGTACTTC
CDR3: CASSRTPGQYEQYF

V: TRBV9
size: NA
J: TRBJ2-3
D: NA
DNA: TGTGCCAGCAGCGCGAACAGGGTGGGCGCAGATACGCAGTATTTT
CDR3: CASSANRVGADTQYF

V: TRBV7-3
size: few
J: TRBJ1-1
D: TRBD1
DNA: TGTGCCAGCAGCCTTGGGACAGGGAAGAGGAACACTGAAGCTTTCTTT
CDR3: CASSLGTGKRNTEAFF

V: TRBV7-9
size: many
J: TRBJ1-3
D: NA
DNA: TGTGCCAGCAGCTCCCCCAGCTACTCTGGAAACACCATATATTTT
CDR3: CASSSPSYSGNTIYF

V: TRBV5-1
size: few
J: TRBJ2-2
D: TRBD1
DNA: TGCGCCAGCGGGGGACAGGGAGCGACCGGGGAGCTGTTTTTT
CDR3: CASGGQGATGELFF

V: TRBV20-1
size: few
J: TRBJ1-2
D: TRBD1
DNA: TGCAGTGCAAGGGACAGCGCTAACTATGGCTACACCTTC
CDR3: CSARDSANYGYTF

V: TRBV19
size: NA
J: TRBJ2-2
D: TRBD1
DNA: TGTGCCAGTAGTACAGACAGGGTCGCCGGGGAGCTGTTTTTT
CDR3: CASSTDRVAGELFF

V: TRBV29-1
size: many
J: TRBJ2-1
D: NA
DNA: TGCAGCGGGGGCGGAGGGGGCCGGTACAATGAGCAGTTCTTC
CDR3: CSGGGGGRYNEQFF

V: TRBV6-2/TRBV6-3
size: few
J: TRBJ1-5
D: NA
DNA: TGTGCCAGCACCTTCTCAGGGCCGTGGAGCAATCAGCCCCAGCATTTT
CDR3: CASTFSGPWSNQPQHF

V: TRBV7-3
size: NA
J: TRBJ1-6
D: TRBD1
DNA: TGTGCCAGCAGCCGGGACAGGGGTAGTTCACCCCTCCACTTT
CDR3: CASSRDRGSSPLHF